A single T cell receptor beta chain is shown here with its context. The data are from a study of radiotherapy plus CTLA-4 blockade in lung cancer. Produced via immunoSEQ multiplex PCR; TCRdb's table is partial and in-frame only. The data contain 50,000 to 65,000 clones, 70% to 80% of them singletons. Losses at the gene ends were 4 bases for V and 5 bases for J; bases not matched to a gene: 5. This CDR3 comprises 15 residues. Germline V gene data show CDR1 as LNHDA and CDR2 as SQIVND (reference sequence). This sequence originates from a human donor with non-small cell lung cancer who had a complete response to radiotherapy plus ipilimumab. The source material was peripheral blood, sampled from a patient treated with radiotherapy plus ipilimumab. The chain combines TRBV19 with TRBJ1-5; TRBD1 matches at 10 bases. CDR3 amino acids: CASSTGDRGYQPQHF. The DNA for the CDR3 is TGTGCCAGTAGTACGGGGGACAGGGGCTATCAGCCCCAGCATTTT.